This T cell receptor (beta chain) was identified in a study of T cells in Graves' hyperthyroidism and ophthalmopathy. The wider study: The authors collected peripheral blood at initial diagnosis, before any treatment.

Participants, patients aged 18 to 65, had newly diagnosed hyperthyroidism with a duration under 2 months. Fresh peripheral blood, 10 ml, yielded the PBMCs. Amplification yielded TCR beta CDR3 regions, with RNA transcripts as the source. The TCR CDR3 was amplified in a first-round RT-PCR using the HTBI primer set. From the multiplex PCR reads, TCRdb called clonotypes with MiXCR, one entry per CDR3 protein. Of about 320,000 distinct CDR3 sequences listed, around 17% are singletons. At least ten counts were recorded for this clonotype. This CDR3 is 15 amino acids long. V dropped 5 bases and J dropped 2 bases, with 15 bases sitting between them. Germline V gene sequence: CDR1 SGHAT, CDR2 FQNNGV.

Sequences were obtained from blood. V usage is TRBV11-2 and J usage is TRBJ2-5; maybe TRBD1 (7 bases). This TCR came from a young man with Graves' hyperthyroidism. The CDR3 spells CASSRAGQIQETQYF. CDR3 sequence (DNA): TGTGCCAGCAGCCGTGCGGGACAGATACAAGAGACCCAGTACTTC.